This T cell receptor beta chain is from a study of T cells in Graves' hyperthyroidism and ophthalmopathy. Findings and caveats of the study: Also found in blood were most expanded thyroid clonotypes above 0.001.

CDR1 and CDR2 from the germline V gene are DFQATT and SNEGSKA (reference sequence). The CDR3 extends over 12 amino acids. The V end was cut by 2 bases, the J end by 5 bases, with 10 bases between. RNA transcripts were the template for amplifying TCR beta CDR3 regions. A set of HTBI primers served as the primers for a first-round RT-PCR of the TCR CDR3. TCRdb reprocessed the multiplex PCR reads via MiXCR and lists one record per CDR3 protein. The sample has 250,000 to 300,000 distinct CDR3 sequences; 10% to 15% are singletons. Ten or more counts support this clonotype. Its target is not known. Diagnoses were established using clinical symptoms, serum thyroxine and TRAb, thyroid ultrasound and orbital computed tomography.

The chain carries TRBV20-1 and TRBJ2-7, with a possible D match to TRBD2 (5 bases). The receptor's source is a woman aged 30 to 39 with Graves' hyperthyroidism that later progressed to Graves' ophthalmopathy. Sequenced: blood. The CDR3 loop is CSARSPADEQYF. The CDR3 DNA reads TGCAGTGCTAGATCCCCAGCGGACGAGCAGTACTTC.